This is a list of T cell receptor beta chains from one sample in a study of blood T cell repertoires in COVID-19. Profiled with immunoSEQ multiplex PCR; TCRdb holds only in-frame clones, not every one. Of a few hundred thousand clones listed, about 90% are singletons. What was sequenced was PBMCs or T cells enriched from blood (not recorded which). These receptors came from a woman younger than 35 with acute COVID-19. Both conserved end residues are part of each CDR3. A D gene is named only where the DNA matches it firmly. Size tells how often a clone was seen (once, few, many) or the class of an expanded clone, and some rows leave it out.

d_gene: TRBD2; j_gene: TRBJ2-5; v_gene: TRBV5-1; abundance: NA; CDR3nt: TGCGCCAGCAGCTATTACGGGAGGGCCCGTCAAGAGACCCAGTACTTC; CDR3aa: CASSYYGRARQETQYF
d_gene: TRBD2; j_gene: TRBJ2-3; v_gene: TRBV15; abundance: NA; CDR3nt: TGTGCCACCAGCAGAGATCCCAGCGGGAGTGGTAAGGACACAGATACGCAGTATTTT; CDR3aa: CATSRDPSGSGKDTDTQYF
d_gene: TRBD2; j_gene: TRBJ2-7; v_gene: TRBV7-3; abundance: NA; CDR3nt: TGTGCCAGCAGCTTAATCGGCGGGAGTACCCACGAGCAGTACTTC; CDR3aa: CASSLIGGSTHEQYF
d_gene: NA; j_gene: TRBJ2-3; v_gene: TRBV7-9; abundance: NA; CDR3nt: TGTGCCAGCAGCCCCTGGACTACTAGCACAGATACGCAGTATTTT; CDR3aa: CASSPWTTSTDTQYF
d_gene: NA; j_gene: TRBJ2-3; v_gene: TRBV3-1/TRBV3-2; abundance: NA; CDR3nt: TGTGCCAGCAGCCAACCATATTCGGCGGGAAGCACAGATACGCAGTATTTT; CDR3aa: CASSQPYSAGSTDTQYF
d_gene: NA; j_gene: TRBJ1-6; v_gene: TRBV15; abundance: NA; CDR3nt: TGTGCCACCAGCAGAGAAACGGCCGGGAAGGGCTTTCAAGGCCTCCACTTT; CDR3aa: CATSRETAGKGFQGLHF
d_gene: NA; j_gene: TRBJ2-3; v_gene: TRBV13; abundance: once; CDR3nt: TGTGCCAGCAGCCTCGGCACAGATACGCAGTATTTT; CDR3aa: CASSLGTDTQYF
d_gene: NA; j_gene: TRBJ1-5; v_gene: TRBV10-2; abundance: NA; CDR3nt: TGCGCCAGCAGTGGCACAGATTTTAGCAATCAGCCCCAGCATTTT; CDR3aa: CASSGTDFSNQPQHF
d_gene: NA; j_gene: TRBJ2-1; v_gene: TRBV11-2; abundance: NA; CDR3nt: TGTGCCAGCAGCTTAGGTAGCAACAATGAGCAGTTCTTC; CDR3aa: CASSLGSNNEQFF
d_gene: TRBD1; j_gene: TRBJ2-1; v_gene: TRBV6-1; abundance: NA; CDR3nt: TGTGCCAGCAGTGAAGACCCCGGGACAGGGGGCAATGAGCAGTTCTTC; CDR3aa: CASSEDPGTGGNEQFF
d_gene: NA; j_gene: TRBJ1-2; v_gene: TRBV27; abundance: NA; CDR3nt: TGTGCCAGCAGTTTAAGAGGAGGGAATGGCTACACCTTC; CDR3aa: CASSLRGGNGYTF
d_gene: TRBD2; j_gene: TRBJ2-3; v_gene: TRBV3-1/TRBV3-2; abundance: NA; CDR3nt: TGTGCCAGCAGCCCCCGGACTAGCGGGAGTGGGGCAGATACGCAGTATTTT; CDR3aa: CASSPRTSGSGADTQYF
d_gene: NA; j_gene: TRBJ2-1; v_gene: TRBV29-1; abundance: NA; CDR3nt: TGCAGCGCCTTGGGGGAGGACAATGAGCAGTTCTTC; CDR3aa: CSALGEDNEQFF
d_gene: NA; j_gene: TRBJ2-3; v_gene: TRBV19; abundance: once; CDR3nt: TGTGCCAGTAGTTCCGGGTGGGGCCCCAGCTCAGATACGCAGTATTTT; CDR3aa: CASSSGWGPSSDTQYF
d_gene: NA; j_gene: TRBJ1-2; v_gene: TRBV19; abundance: NA; CDR3nt: TGTGCCAGTAGGACAGGAGACTATGGCTACACCTTC; CDR3aa: CASRTGDYGYTF
d_gene: NA; j_gene: TRBJ2-5; v_gene: TRBV7-2; abundance: NA; CDR3nt: TGTGCCAGCAGCTTAGGACAGTTAAAGGAGACCCAGTACTTC; CDR3aa: CASSLGQLKETQYF
d_gene: NA; j_gene: TRBJ1-1; v_gene: TRBV4-2; abundance: NA; CDR3nt: TGTGCCTCCCAAGACGGGGGTAATATGAACACTGAAGCTTTCTTT; CDR3aa: CASQDGGNMNTEAFF
d_gene: NA; j_gene: TRBJ2-1; v_gene: TRBV19; abundance: NA; CDR3nt: TGTGCCAGTAGCCTAGGGGGATACAATGAGCAGTTCTTC; CDR3aa: CASSLGGYNEQFF